Listed below are T cell receptor beta chains from one sample, sequenced in a study of cytomegalovirus exposure and HLA in healthy donors. Here immunoSEQ multiplex PCR was the method, and the copy in TCRdb shows in-frame clones only, minus some. The profile shows roughly 330,000 clones, roughly 90% of them singletons. The sample comprised PBMCs. The receptors were gathered from a woman aged 25-40 years in good health and CMV-seropositive. The CDR3 runs from the conserved cysteine through the conserved F or W. A D gene is named only where the DNA matches it firmly. Expanded clones are given a class, and other clones once, few, many or no size at all.

J gene | V gene | D gene | clone size | CDR3 protein | CDR3 DNA
TRBJ2-1 | TRBV27 | - | - | CASSLGYEQFF | TGTGCCAGCAGTTTAGGCTATGAGCAGTTCTTC
TRBJ1-4 | TRBV30 | - | - | CAWSPGGYEKLFF | TGTGCCTGGAGCCCTGGAGGGTATGAAAAACTGTTTTTT
TRBJ2-3 | TRBV28 | - | - | CASSAKGLSTDTQYF | TGTGCCAGCAGTGCGAAGGGGTTGAGCACAGATACGCAGTATTTT
TRBJ2-7 | TRBV7-2 | - | - | CASSLVPPSGNSYEQYF | TGTGCCAGCAGCTTGGTCCCGCCTTCCGGGAACTCCTACGAGCAGTACTTC
TRBJ1-2 | TRBV6-1 | - | - | CASSDRGPYYGYTF | TGTGCCAGCAGTGATCGGGGGCCTTACTATGGCTACACCTTC
TRBJ2-4 | TRBV28 | TRBD2 | - | CASSLNGLAGGKNIQYF | TGTGCCAGCAGTTTGAACGGACTAGCGGGAGGCAAAAACATTCAGTACTTC
TRBJ2-7 | TRBV4-2 | TRBD2 | - | CASSHDAGTSIIDEQYF | TGTGCCAGCAGCCATGATGCCGGGACTAGTATAATCGACGAGCAGTACTTC
TRBJ1-2 | TRBV30 | - | - | CAWSSTENYGYTF | TGTGCCTGGAGTTCCACGGAAAACTATGGCTACACCTTC
TRBJ1-6 | TRBV28 | TRBD1 | - | CASSNRGPVMALHF | TGTGCCAGCAGTAACAGGGGGCCCGTGATGGCCCTCCACTTT
TRBJ1-6 | TRBV30 | - | few | CAWSVSRFNSPLHF | TGTGCCTGGAGTGTATCCCGGTTTAATTCACCCCTCCACTTT
TRBJ2-3 | TRBV11-2 | TRBD2 | - | CASSRFRTSGGTDTQYF | TGTGCCAGCAGTCGCTTCAGGACTAGCGGGGGCACAGATACGCAGTATTTT
TRBJ1-1 | TRBV2 | - | - | CASKTTGTIVTFF | TGTGCCAGCAAGACGACCGGGACAATTGTAACTTTCTTT
TRBJ2-2 | TRBV28 | TRBD2 | - | CASRTSRTGELFF | TGTGCCTCGCGGACTAGTCGAACCGGGGAGCTGTTTTTT
TRBJ2-1 | TRBV9 | TRBD1 | once | CASSPQGAREQFF | TGTGCCAGCAGCCCTCAGGGGGCGCGTGAGCAGTTCTTC
TRBJ2-1 | TRBV18 | - | - | CASSTGIGIYNEQFF | TGTGCCAGTTCCACAGGGATTGGGATCTACAATGAGCAGTTCTTC
TRBJ2-1 | TRBV6-5 | - | - | CASSYDSVPYNEQFF | TGTGCCAGCAGTTACGACAGTGTGCCCTACAATGAGCAGTTCTTC
TRBJ2-3 | TRBV9 | - | once | CASSVEGTDTPTDTQYF | TGTGCCAGCAGCGTAGAAGGGACCGACACCCCCACAGATACGCAGTATTTT
TRBJ2-3 | TRBV28 | TRBD2 | - | CASSVGLVGSDTQYF | TGTGCCAGCAGTGTGGGACTAGTGGGCTCAGATACGCAGTATTTT
TRBJ2-2 | TRBV5-1 | - | - | CASSQEANTGELFF | TGCGCCAGCTCCCAGGAGGCGAACACCGGGGAGCTGTTTTTT
TRBJ1-1 | TRBV4-2 | - | - | CASSPKTGPSEAFF | TGTGCCAGCAGCCCCAAGACAGGCCCCTCTGAAGCTTTCTTT
TRBJ2-3 | TRBV28 | - | - | CASSPLGVTPLSTDTQYF | TGTGCCAGCAGTCCCCTGGGGGTTACTCCCCTAAGCACAGATACGCAGTATTTT
TRBJ2-3 | TRBV18 | - | - | CASSPTASTDTQYF | TGTGCCAGCTCTCCGACAGCTAGCACAGATACGCAGTATTTT
TRBJ1-5 | TRBV30 | TRBD1 | - | CAWSEGQVFNQPQHF | TGTGCCTGGAGCGAGGGACAGGTTTTCAATCAGCCCCAGCATTTT
TRBJ2-1 | TRBV30 | TRBD2 | - | CAWRRTSGRAYNEQFF | TGTGCCTGGAGACGAACTAGCGGGAGGGCTTACAATGAGCAGTTCTTC
TRBJ2-2 | TRBV7-6 | - | - | CASSTGTPNTGELFF | TGTGCCAGCAGCACCGGGACACCGAACACCGGGGAGCTGTTTTTT
TRBJ2-1 | TRBV9 | - | - | CASSAIKTGTNEQFF | TGTGCCAGCAGCGCCATCAAGACTGGGACCAATGAGCAGTTCTTC
TRBJ2-7 | TRBV5-1 | TRBD1 | - | CASRLMGGQGRYEQYF | TGCGCCAGCAGGCTCATGGGGGGACAGGGGAGATACGAGCAGTACTTC
TRBJ2-7 | TRBV28 | - | - | CASSLRYEQYF | TGTGCCAGCAGTTTGAGGTACGAGCAGTACTTC
TRBJ2-1 | TRBV28 | TRBD1 | - | CASTLDRGLYNEQFF | TGTGCCAGCACTCTAGACAGGGGCCTATACAATGAGCAGTTCTTC
TRBJ1-1 | TRBV6-6 | - | - | CASSPLLTENTEAFF | TGTGCCAGCAGCCCTCTTCTTACAGAGAACACTGAAGCTTTCTTT
TRBJ2-1 | TRBV5-1 | - | - | CASSPEGSSYNEQFF | TGCGCCAGCAGCCCCGAGGGGAGCTCCTACAATGAGCAGTTCTTC
TRBJ1-3 | TRBV29-1 | - | - | CSVGQVSGNTIYF | TGCAGCGTTGGCCAAGTTTCTGGAAACACCATATATTTT